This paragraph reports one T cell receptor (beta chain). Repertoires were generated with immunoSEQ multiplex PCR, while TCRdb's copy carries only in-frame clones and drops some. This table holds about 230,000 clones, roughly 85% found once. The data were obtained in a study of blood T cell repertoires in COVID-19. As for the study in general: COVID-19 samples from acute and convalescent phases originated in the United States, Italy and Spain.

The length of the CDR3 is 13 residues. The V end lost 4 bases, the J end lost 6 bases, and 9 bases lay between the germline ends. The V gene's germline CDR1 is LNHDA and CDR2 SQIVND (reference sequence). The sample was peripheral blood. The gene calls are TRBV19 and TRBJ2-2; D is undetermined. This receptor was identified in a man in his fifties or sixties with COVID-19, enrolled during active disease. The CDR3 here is CASSTFIPGELFF. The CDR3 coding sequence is TGTGCCAGTAGTACTTTTATCCCCGGGGAGCTGTTTTTT.